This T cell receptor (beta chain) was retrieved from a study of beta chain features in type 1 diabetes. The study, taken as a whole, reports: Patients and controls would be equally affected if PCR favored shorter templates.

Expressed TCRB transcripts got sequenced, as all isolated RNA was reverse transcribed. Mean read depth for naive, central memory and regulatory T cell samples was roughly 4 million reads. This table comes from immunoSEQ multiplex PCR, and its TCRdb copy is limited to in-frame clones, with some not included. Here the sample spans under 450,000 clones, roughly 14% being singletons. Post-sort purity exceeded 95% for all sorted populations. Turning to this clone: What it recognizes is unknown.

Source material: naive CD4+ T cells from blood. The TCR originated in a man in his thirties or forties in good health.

This CDR3 is CASSFYSSGSGNTIYF. The CDR3 nucleotides are TGTGCCAGCAGTTTTTACTCATCCGGGTCAGGAAACACCATATATTTT. The genes are TRBV6-5 and TRBJ1-3; no reliable D call. CDR3 size: 16 residues. The V gene's germline CDR1 is MNHEY and CDR2 SVGAGI. With 4 bases removed from V and 4 bases from J, the gap between germline ends came to 17 bases.